This T cell receptor (beta chain) appears in the sequencing data of a study of blood T cell repertoires in COVID-19. Using immunoSEQ multiplex PCR, the repertoire was profiled, and TCRdb retains in-frame clones only, with some absent. This table has a few hundred thousand clones, nearly 90% appearing once. Trimming left V 0 bases short and J 0 bases short, with 8 bases between. This CDR3 is built from 14 residues. Germline CDR1 reads SQVTM; CDR2 reads ANQGSEA. Sequenced: peripheral blood. The origin of this receptor is a woman aged 55 to 70 with COVID-19, enrolled during active disease. This rearrangement joins TRBV29-1 to TRBJ1-1, with D unclear. The DNA of the CDR3 is TGCAGCGTTGAAGAGGCTGGCATGAACACTGAAGCTTTCTTT. Translating it yields CSVEEAGMNTEAFF. The full variable domain, in which reference TRBV29-1 and TRBJ1-1 provide the parts outside the CDR3, is SAVISQKPSRDICQRGTSLTIQCQVDSQVTMMFWYRQQPGQSLTLIATANQGSEATYESGFVIDKFPISRPNLTFSTLTVSNMSPEDSSIYLCSVEEAGMNTEAFFGQGTRLTVV.